The rows below give T cell receptor beta chains drawn from one sample of a study of blood T cell repertoires in COVID-19. TCRdb's table, derived via immunoSEQ multiplex PCR, lists solely in-frame clones and lacks some. The table lists about 170,000 clones, around 90% of them singletons, with under 30% in the top ten. The specimen sequenced was peripheral blood. These receptors originate from a man between 60 and 75 years old with acute or convalescent COVID-19. The CDR3 runs from the conserved cysteine through the conserved F or W. The D gene is left open where the match is weak. Expanded clones get a size class; other rows say once, few or many, or leave the size out.

CASKRRGRTGELFF | TGTGCCAGCAAACGCAGGGGGCGCACCGGGGAGCTGTTTTTT | TRBJ2-2 | TRBD1 | TRBV5-6 | -
CASSLVSGGHEQYF | TGTGCCAGCAGCTTAGTGTCAGGGGGCCACGAGCAGTACTTC | TRBJ2-7 | TRBD1 | TRBV11-3 | -
CASSLSGGAESANVLTF | TGTGCCAGCAGCTTAAGCGGGGGGGCAGAATCGGCCAACGTCCTGACTTTC | TRBJ2-6 | TRBD2 | TRBV11-3 | -
CASSGSGSNTGELFF | TGTGCCAGCAGTGGGAGCGGGTCTAACACCGGGGAGCTGTTTTTT | TRBJ2-2 | - | TRBV2 | -
CASSTSTGNTGELFF | TGTGCCAGCAGCACCTCAACAGGGAACACCGGGGAGCTGTTTTTT | TRBJ2-2 | - | TRBV7-7 | -
CAWSADRPNYGYTF | TGTGCCTGGAGTGCCGACAGGCCGAACTATGGCTACACCTTC | TRBJ1-2 | - | TRBV30 | -
CASSSRPTSSYNEQFF | TGTGCCAGCAGCTCCCGTCCCACTAGCTCCTACAATGAGCAGTTCTTC | TRBJ2-1 | - | TRBV11-3 | -
CASSFLPTGLTDTQYF | TGTGCCAGTAGTTTTCTTCCGACAGGGTTAACAGATACGCAGTATTTT | TRBJ2-3 | TRBD1 | TRBV19 | -
CASSLDGQGWDTQYF | TGCGCCAGCAGCTTGGACGGACAGGGTTGGGATACGCAGTATTTT | TRBJ2-3 | TRBD1 | TRBV5-1 | -
CATSGYEGDQPQHF | TGTGCCACCAGTGGTTACGAGGGGGATCAGCCCCAGCATTTT | TRBJ1-5 | - | TRBV24-1 | -
CAWSVGRLSSTNEKLFF | TGTGCCTGGAGTGTAGGCAGGCTTTCCTCAACTAATGAAAAACTGTTTTTT | TRBJ1-4 | - | TRBV30 | -
CASHGLRRGIYQQFF | TGTGCCAGCCACGGACTACGGAGAGGGATTTATCAGCAGTTCTTC | TRBJ2-1 | - | TRBV7-9 | -
CASSSDGSGNTIYF | TGCGCCAGCAGCTCAGATGGCTCTGGAAACACCATATATTTT | TRBJ1-3 | - | TRBV5-1 | -
CATSRTGIGYTF | TGTGCCACCAGCAGGACAGGGATCGGCTACACCTTC | TRBJ1-2 | TRBD1 | TRBV24-1 | once
CSAWTGGNNEQFF | TGCAGCGCCTGGACAGGGGGTAACAATGAGCAGTTCTTC | TRBJ2-1 | TRBD1 | TRBV29-1 | -
CASSLWTGRINEKLFF | TGTGCCAGCAGCCTCTGGACAGGTCGGATAAATGAAAAACTGTTTTTT | TRBJ1-4 | TRBD1 | TRBV7-9 | -
CAWTVGDMNTEAFF | TGTGCCTGGACCGTAGGGGACATGAACACTGAAGCTTTCTTT | TRBJ1-1 | - | TRBV30 | -
CASSLSTGVGQETQYF | TGTGCCAGCAGCTTAAGCACAGGGGTGGGCCAAGAGACCCAGTACTTC | TRBJ2-5 | TRBD1 | TRBV7-2 | -
CSALWLGSTEAFF | TGCAGCGCCCTATGGCTGGGGAGCACTGAAGCTTTCTTT | TRBJ1-1 | - | TRBV29-1 | -
CASTKLAVIYNEQFF | TGTGCCAGCACTAAACTAGCGGTTATCTACAATGAGCAGTTCTTC | TRBJ2-1 | TRBD2 | TRBV6-6 | -
CASSNRAFETQYF | TGTGCCAGCAGCAACAGGGCGTTCGAGACCCAGTACTTC | TRBJ2-5 | - | TRBV11-1 | few
CASTLLADVYGYTF | TGTGCCAGCACCCTTTTAGCAGACGTTTATGGCTACACCTTC | TRBJ1-2 | - | TRBV28 | -
CASSLEVASSYEQYF | TGTGCCAGCAGCTTAGAGGTAGCCAGCTCCTACGAGCAGTACTTC | TRBJ2-7 | - | TRBV7-9 | -
CASSGGTSYEQYF | TGTGCCAGCAGCGGGGGGACTTCCTACGAGCAGTACTTC | TRBJ2-7 | - | TRBV9 | -
CASGFSTGTGRNQPQHF | TGTGCTAGTGGTTTTTCCACCGGGACAGGGCGCAATCAGCCCCAGCATTTT | TRBJ1-5 | TRBD1 | TRBV12-5 | -
CASSPLGGDRKSPLHF | TGTGCCAGCAGCCCGCTGGGGGGGGACCGCAAATCACCCCTCCACTTT | TRBJ1-6 | - | TRBV11-2 | -
CASSPQGYTGELFF | TGTGCCAGCAGCCCGCAGGGGTACACCGGGGAGCTGTTTTTT | TRBJ2-2 | - | TRBV3-1/TRBV3-2 | -
CASSPDRDGGYTF | TGTGCCAGCTCACCGGACAGGGACGGTGGCTACACCTTC | TRBJ1-2 | TRBD1 | TRBV18 | -
CASSLWRRLRSPLHF | TGTGCCAGCAGTTTATGGAGGAGGCTAAGGTCACCCCTCCACTTT | TRBJ1-6 | - | TRBV28 | -
CASSPGGWQSGNTIYF | TGTGCCAGCTCACCGGGGGGATGGCAGTCTGGAAACACCATATATTTT | TRBJ1-3 | - | TRBV18 | -
CASREVGLSYTF | TGTGCCAGCAGGGAGGTGGGATTAAGCTACACCTTC | TRBJ1-2 | - | TRBV28 | -
CASSFDLRGIQYF | TGTGCCAGCAGTTTCGACCTGCGAGGCATTCAGTACTTC | TRBJ2-4 | - | TRBV6-5 | -
CASSSGFKNNEQFF | TGTGCCAGCAGTTCGGGATTCAAAAACAATGAGCAGTTCTTC | TRBJ2-1 | - | TRBV7-2 | -
CASSFAQGGNTIYF | TGTGCCAGCAGCTTTGCCCAGGGTGGAAACACCATATATTTT | TRBJ1-3 | - | TRBV5-6 | -
CASSKGQGHQPQHF | TGTGCCAGCAGCAAGGGACAGGGGCATCAGCCCCAGCATTTT | TRBJ1-5 | TRBD1 | TRBV9 | -
CASSAGTGNTEAFF | TGTGCCAGCAGTGCCGGGACAGGGAACACTGAAGCTTTCTTT | TRBJ1-1 | TRBD1 | TRBV27 | -
CASSVSQGGSFGYTF | TGTGCCAGCAGCGTATCCCAGGGGGGCTCCTTTGGCTACACCTTC | TRBJ1-2 | TRBD1 | TRBV9 | few
CASRDINTGELFF | TGTGCCAGTAGAGACATAAACACCGGGGAGCTGTTTTTT | TRBJ2-2 | - | TRBV19 | -
CASSVEGTGVYGYTF | TGTGCCAGCAGCGTAGAGGGGACAGGGGTCTATGGCTACACCTTC | TRBJ1-2 | TRBD1 | TRBV9 | -
CASSFGNTGELFF | TGTGCCAGCAGCTTCGGGAACACCGGGGAGCTGTTTTTT | TRBJ2-2 | - | TRBV5-4 | -
CASQRGGEQYF | TGTGCCAGCCAGCGGGGAGGGGAGCAGTACTTC | TRBJ2-7 | TRBD2 | TRBV6-5 | -
CASTRTVSNTEAFF | TGCGCCAGCACCAGGACAGTTTCGAACACTGAAGCTTTCTTT | TRBJ1-1 | - | TRBV10-2 | -
CASSQRPTLMYEQYF | TGTGCCAGCAGCCAACGCCCGACTCTGATGTACGAGCAGTACTTC | TRBJ2-7 | - | TRBV3-1/TRBV3-2 | -
CSASPPSGADTQYF | TGCAGTGCTAGTCCCCCGAGCGGGGCCGATACGCAGTATTTT | TRBJ2-3 | TRBD2 | TRBV20-1 | -
CASSRGLGNTIYF | TGTGCCAGCTCACGGGGACTAGGAAACACCATATATTTT | TRBJ1-3 | - | TRBV18 | -